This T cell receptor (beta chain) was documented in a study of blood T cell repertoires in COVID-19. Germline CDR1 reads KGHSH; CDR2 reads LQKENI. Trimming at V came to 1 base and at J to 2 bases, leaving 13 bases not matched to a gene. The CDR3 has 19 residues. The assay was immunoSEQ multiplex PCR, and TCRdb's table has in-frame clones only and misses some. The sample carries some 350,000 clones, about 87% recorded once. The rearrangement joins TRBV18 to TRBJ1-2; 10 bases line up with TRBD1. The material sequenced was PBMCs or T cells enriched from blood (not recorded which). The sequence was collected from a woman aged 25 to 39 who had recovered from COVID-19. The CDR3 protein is CASSPLPYVTGGTNYGYTF. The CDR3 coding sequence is TGTGCCAGCTCACCACTCCCGTATGTGACAGGGGGCACCAACTATGGCTACACCTTC.